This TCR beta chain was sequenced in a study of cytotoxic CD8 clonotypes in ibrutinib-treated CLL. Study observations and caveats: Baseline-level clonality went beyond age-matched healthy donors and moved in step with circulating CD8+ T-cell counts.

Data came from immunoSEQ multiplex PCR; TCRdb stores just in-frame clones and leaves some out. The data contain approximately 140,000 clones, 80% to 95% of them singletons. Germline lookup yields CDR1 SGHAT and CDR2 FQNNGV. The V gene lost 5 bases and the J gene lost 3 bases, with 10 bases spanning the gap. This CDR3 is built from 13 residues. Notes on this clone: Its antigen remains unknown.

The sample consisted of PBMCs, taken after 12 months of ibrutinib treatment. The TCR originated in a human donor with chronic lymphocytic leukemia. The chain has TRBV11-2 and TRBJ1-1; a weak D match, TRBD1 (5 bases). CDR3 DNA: TGTGCCAGCAGCCAAGGGACGTACACTGAAGCTTTCTTT. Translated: CASSQGTYTEAFF.